This TCR beta chain was sequenced for a study of T-cell memory formation after mild COVID-19. The V gene lost 6 bases and the J gene lost 4 bases, with 12 bases spanning the gap. The CDR3 contains 12 residues. Per the germline V gene, CDR1 is DFQATT and CDR2 is SNEGSKA (reference sequence). TCRdb redid the calling of the 5' RACE reads with MiXCR, one entry per CDR3 protein. The data hold approximately 350,000 distinct CDR3 sequences, with approximately 12% observed a single time. Sequencing input: PBMCs or a T cell subset sorted from them (not recorded which). This chain joins TRBV20-1 and TRBJ2-5; tentative D call: TRBD2 (6 bases). The source is a man younger than 30 who had mild COVID-19 (a few samples of this study predate the infection). Cell type and time point are not known. This CDR3 is CSALRDSETQYF. The CDR3 region has the DNA TGCAGTGCCCTCCGGGACTCAGAGACCCAGTACTTC.